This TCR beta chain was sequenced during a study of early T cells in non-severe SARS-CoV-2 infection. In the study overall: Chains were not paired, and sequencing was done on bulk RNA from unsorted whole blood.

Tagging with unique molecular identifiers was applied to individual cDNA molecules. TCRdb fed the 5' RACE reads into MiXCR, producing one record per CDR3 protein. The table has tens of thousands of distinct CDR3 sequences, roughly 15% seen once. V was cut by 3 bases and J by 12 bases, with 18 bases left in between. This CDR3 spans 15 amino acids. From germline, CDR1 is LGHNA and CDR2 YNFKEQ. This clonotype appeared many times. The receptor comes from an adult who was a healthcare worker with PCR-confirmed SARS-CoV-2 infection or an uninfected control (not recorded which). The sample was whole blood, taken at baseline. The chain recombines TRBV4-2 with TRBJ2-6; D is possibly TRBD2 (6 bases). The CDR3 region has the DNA TGTGCCAGCAGCCATTACGGCGGGGACGAGGGCGTCCTGACTTTC. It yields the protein CASSHYGGDEGVLTF.